These 11 T cell receptor beta chains share one sample of origin, sequenced in a study of post-analysis software for immune sequencing data. Sequencing libraries made from TCR beta cDNA carried unique molecular identifiers. TCRdb re-derived calls from the PCR reads in MiXCR, one entry per CDR3 protein. The sample carries hundreds of thousands of distinct CDR3 sequences, about 40% recorded once. These receptors' targets are unknown. Whole-study results and caveats: Controls showed lower frequencies than patients for five TRBV segments, and TRBV5-6, TRBV5-1 and TRBV20-1 were among these.

Sequenced input: blood. These receptors all come from a girl between 10 and 17 years old with multiple sclerosis.

This clonotype was recorded at least ten times. The V gene is TRBV5-5, the J gene TRBJ1-2; weak D call: TRBD1 (5 bases). The CDR3 contains 15 residues. The V end was cut by 0 bases, the J end by 2 bases, with 11 bases between. The V gene's germline CDR1 is SGHKS and CDR2 YYEKEE (reference sequence). CDR3 sequence reads: CASSLAEAGNYGYTF. CDR3 nucleotide sequence: TGTGCCAGCAGCTTGGCCGAGGCAGGGAACTATGGCTACACCTTC.

This chain uses TRBV28 with TRBJ2-3, with 8 bases matching TRBD2. The CDR3 consists of 17 residues. V trimming: 6 bases; J trimming: 4 bases; junction bases outside the gene matches: 15. Germline V CDR1 and CDR2: MDHEN, SYDVKM. The CDR3 sequence is CASSGGGWSRGADTQYF. CDR3 DNA: TGTGCCAGCAGCGGGGGGGGATGGTCGAGGGGCGCAGATACGCAGTATTTT.

There are a few counts of this clonotype. The V call is TRBV14, the J call TRBJ2-3; 7 bases map to TRBD1. V shed 1 base and J 2 bases; nucleotides not matched to a gene: 3. The CDR3 contains 15 residues. Germline V lookup: CDR1 SGHDN, CDR2 FVKESK. The CDR3 here is CASSQARGPTDTQYF. Written as DNA, the CDR3 is TGTGCCAGCAGCCAAGCGAGGGGGCCCACAGATACGCAGTATTTT.

This chain uses TRBV20-1 with TRBJ2-1, with 15 bases that match TRBD2. Germline CDR1 DFQATT, CDR2 SNEGSKA (reference sequence). The V and J ends lost 0 bases and 7 bases, in that order; junction bases with no gene match: 7. This CDR3 spans 17 amino acids. The CDR3 bases are TGCAGTGCTAGAGATCGGCGAGGGACTAGCGGGAGGAATGAGCAGTTCTTC. It encodes CSARDRRGTSGRNEQFF.

CDR3 protein: CASSLGGGNGEQYF. The CDR3 region has the DNA TGCGCCAGCAGCTTGGGTGGCGGGAATGGCGAGCAGTACTTC. The rearrangement joins TRBV5-1 to TRBJ2-7; D perhaps matches TRBD2 (6 bases). CDR3 length: 14 amino acids. The V and J ends lost 0 bases and 6 bases respectively, with 13 bases between them. Germline V gene sequence: CDR1 SGHRS, CDR2 YFSETQ.

In its sample, this clonotype was seen a few times. The CDR3: CASSLGQGIGELFF. The CDR3 coding sequence is TGTGCCAGCAGTTTAGGGCAGGGCATCGGGGAGCTGTTTTTT. The chain links TRBV12-3 or TRBV12-4 to TRBJ2-2; maybe TRBD1 (5 bases). The CDR3 loop spans 14 amino acids. V was shortened by 1 base and J by 7 bases, with 10 bases between the two germline ends.

Comment on this clonotype: A single base separates this from a much larger clone, so it may be a read error. This CDR3 reads CASSYSGLGLAGATDMQYF. As DNA, the CDR3 is TGTGCCAGCAGCTATTCAGGTTTGGGGCTAGCGGGAGCCACAGATATGCAGTATTTT. The gene calls are TRBV11-1 and TRBJ2-3; 10 bases are a match to TRBD2. CDR3 length: 19 residues. Looked up from germline, CDR1 is SGHAT and CDR2 is FQDESV (reference sequence).

This clonotype has a count of ten or more. The CDR3 loop is CASSPLAGENNEQFF. CDR3 nucleotide sequence: TGTGCCAGCAGCCCATTAGCGGGAGAGAACAATGAGCAGTTCTTC. The chain recombines TRBV12-3 or TRBV12-4 with TRBJ2-1; 9 bases are a match to TRBD2. This CDR3 has 15 residues. J lost 5 bases, V lost 6 bases, and 8 bases had no gene match.

The chain joins TRBV12-3 or TRBV12-4 to TRBJ2-5, with TRBD1 matching over 8 bases. This CDR3 region has 15 residues. Trimming took 5 bases from V and 1 from J; bases not matched to a gene: 6. The CDR3 coding sequence is TGTGCCAGCAGTCTATCTGGGACAGGCCAAGAGACCCAGTACTTC. Amino acid sequence: CASSLSGTGQETQYF.

The chain has TRBV5-1 and TRBJ2-3, with D possibly TRBD1 on 5 matching bases. Germline lookup yields CDR1 SGHRS and CDR2 YFSETQ. The CDR3 has 14 amino acids. V was pared by 9 bases and J by 6 bases, with 20 bases between. The CDR3 nucleotides read TGCGCCACCACCAGTGGGGCCGCAGTGGATACGCAGTATTTT. Its translation: CATTSGAAVDTQYF.

This clonotype was observed at least ten times. This chain links TRBV3-1 with TRBJ2-1; D may be TRBD2 (6 bases). The CDR3 has 15 amino acids. The V gene's germline CDR1 is LGHDT and CDR2 YNNKEL (reference sequence). Trimming shortened V by 1 base and J by 5 bases, and 12 bases separated the two germline ends. The CDR3 here is CASSQVGTHHNEQFF. The CDR3, as DNA: TGTGCCAGCAGCCAAGTTGGGACTCATCACAATGAGCAGTTCTTC.